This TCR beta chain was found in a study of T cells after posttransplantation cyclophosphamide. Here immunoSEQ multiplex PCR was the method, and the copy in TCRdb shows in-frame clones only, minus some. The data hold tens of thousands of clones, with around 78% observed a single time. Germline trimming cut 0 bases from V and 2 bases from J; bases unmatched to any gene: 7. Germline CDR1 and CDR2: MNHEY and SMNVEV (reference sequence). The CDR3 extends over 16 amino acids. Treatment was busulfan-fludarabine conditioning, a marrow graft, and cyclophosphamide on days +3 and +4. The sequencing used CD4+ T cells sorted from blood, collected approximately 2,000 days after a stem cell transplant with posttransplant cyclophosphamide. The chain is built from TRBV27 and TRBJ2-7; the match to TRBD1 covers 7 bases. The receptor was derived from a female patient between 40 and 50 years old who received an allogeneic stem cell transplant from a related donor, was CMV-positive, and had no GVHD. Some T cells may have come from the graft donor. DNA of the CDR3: TGTGCCAGCAGTTTATCGATATCAGGGGGAACCTACGAGCAGTACTTC. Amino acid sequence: CASSLSISGGTYEQYF.